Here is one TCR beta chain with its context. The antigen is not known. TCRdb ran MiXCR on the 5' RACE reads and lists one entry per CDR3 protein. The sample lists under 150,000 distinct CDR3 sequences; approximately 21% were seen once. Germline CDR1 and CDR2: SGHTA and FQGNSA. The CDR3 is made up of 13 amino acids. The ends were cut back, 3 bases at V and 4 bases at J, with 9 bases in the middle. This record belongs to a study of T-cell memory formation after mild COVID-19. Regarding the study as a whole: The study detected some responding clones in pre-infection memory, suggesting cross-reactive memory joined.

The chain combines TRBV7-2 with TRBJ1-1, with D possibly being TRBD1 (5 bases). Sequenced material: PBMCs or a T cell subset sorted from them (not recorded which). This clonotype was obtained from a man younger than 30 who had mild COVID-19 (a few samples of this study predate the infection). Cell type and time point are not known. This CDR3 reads CASSFGGSTEAFF. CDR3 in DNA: TGTGCCAGCAGCTTCGGGGGGAGCACTGAAGCTTTCTTT.